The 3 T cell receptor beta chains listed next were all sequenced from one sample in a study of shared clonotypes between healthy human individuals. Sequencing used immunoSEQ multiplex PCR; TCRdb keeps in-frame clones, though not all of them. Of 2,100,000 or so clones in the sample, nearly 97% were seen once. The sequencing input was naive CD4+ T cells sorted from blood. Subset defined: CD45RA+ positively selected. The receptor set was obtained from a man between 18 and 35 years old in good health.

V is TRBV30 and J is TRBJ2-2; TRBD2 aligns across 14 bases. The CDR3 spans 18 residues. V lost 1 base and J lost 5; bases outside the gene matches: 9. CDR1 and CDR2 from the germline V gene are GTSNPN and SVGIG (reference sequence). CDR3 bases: TGTGCCTGGAGTGCTGGGACTAGCGGGAGAAAGGGTACCGGGGAGCTGTTTTTT. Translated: CAWSAGTSGRKGTGELFF.

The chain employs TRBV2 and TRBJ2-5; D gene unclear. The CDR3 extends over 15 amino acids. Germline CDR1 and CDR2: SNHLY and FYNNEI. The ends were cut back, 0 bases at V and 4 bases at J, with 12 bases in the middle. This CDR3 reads CASSEALGLVETQYF. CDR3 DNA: TGTGCCAGCAGTGAAGCCTTGGGGTTGGTAGAGACCCAGTACTTC.

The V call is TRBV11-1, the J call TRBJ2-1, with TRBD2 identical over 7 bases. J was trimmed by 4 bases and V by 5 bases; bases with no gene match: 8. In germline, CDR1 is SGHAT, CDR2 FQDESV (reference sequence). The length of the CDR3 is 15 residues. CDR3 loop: CASSAGPGGYNEQFF. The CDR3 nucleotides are TGTGCCAGCAGCGCTGGACCGGGGGGATACAATGAGCAGTTCTTC.